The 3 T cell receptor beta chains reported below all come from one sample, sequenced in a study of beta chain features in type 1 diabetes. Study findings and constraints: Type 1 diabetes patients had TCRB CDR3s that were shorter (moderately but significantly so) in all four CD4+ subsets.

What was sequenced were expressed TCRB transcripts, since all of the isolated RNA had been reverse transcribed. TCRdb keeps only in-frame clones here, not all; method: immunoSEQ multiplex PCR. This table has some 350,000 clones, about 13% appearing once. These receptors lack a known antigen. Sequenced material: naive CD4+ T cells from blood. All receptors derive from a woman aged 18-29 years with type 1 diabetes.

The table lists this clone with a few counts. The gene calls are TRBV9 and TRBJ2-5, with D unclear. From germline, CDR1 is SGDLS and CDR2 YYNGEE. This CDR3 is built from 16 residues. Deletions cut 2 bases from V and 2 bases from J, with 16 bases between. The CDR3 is CASSVQTTPTQETQYF. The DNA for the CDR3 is TGTGCCAGCAGCGTCCAAACGACACCTACGCAAGAGACCCAGTACTTC.

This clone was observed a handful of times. The DNA of the CDR3 is TGTGCCAGCAGTAAGCGGGAAAGCTACGAGCAGTACTTC. It encodes CASSKRESYEQYF. The rearrangement joins TRBV27 to TRBJ2-7; TRBD2 agrees at 7 bases. The CDR3 extends over 13 amino acids. CDR1 and CDR2 from the germline V gene are MNHEY and SMNVEV (reference sequence). V shed 5 bases and J 3 bases; nucleotides not matched to a gene: 4.

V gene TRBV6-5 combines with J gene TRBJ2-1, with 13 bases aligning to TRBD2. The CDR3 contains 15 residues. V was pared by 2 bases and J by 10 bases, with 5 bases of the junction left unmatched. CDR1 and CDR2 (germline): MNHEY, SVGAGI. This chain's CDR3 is CASSYGLAGVGEQFF. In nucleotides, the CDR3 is TGTGCCAGCAGTTACGGACTAGCGGGAGTGGGAGAGCAGTTCTTC.